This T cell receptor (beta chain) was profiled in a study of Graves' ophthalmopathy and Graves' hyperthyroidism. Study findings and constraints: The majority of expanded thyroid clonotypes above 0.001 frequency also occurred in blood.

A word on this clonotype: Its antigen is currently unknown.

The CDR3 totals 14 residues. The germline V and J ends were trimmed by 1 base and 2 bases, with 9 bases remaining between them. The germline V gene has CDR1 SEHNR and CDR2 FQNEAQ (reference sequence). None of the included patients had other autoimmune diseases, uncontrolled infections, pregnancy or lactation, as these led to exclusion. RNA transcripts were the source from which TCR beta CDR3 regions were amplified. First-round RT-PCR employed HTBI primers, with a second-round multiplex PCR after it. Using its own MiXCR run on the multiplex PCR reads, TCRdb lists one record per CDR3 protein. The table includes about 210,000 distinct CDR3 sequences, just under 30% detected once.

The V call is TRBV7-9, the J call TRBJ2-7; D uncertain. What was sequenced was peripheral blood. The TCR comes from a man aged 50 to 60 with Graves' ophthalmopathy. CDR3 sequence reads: CASSLVGSAYEQYF. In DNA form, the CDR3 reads TGTGCCAGCAGCTTAGTCGGTAGTGCCTACGAGCAGTACTTC.